These 5 T cell receptor beta chains share one sample of origin, sequenced in a study of shared clonotypes between healthy human individuals. The method was immunoSEQ multiplex PCR; TCRdb's version includes in-frame clones alone and lacks a portion of them. The sample yields over a million clones, 75% to 85% seen once. The sample was memory CD4+ T cells from PBMCs. The subset denotes: CD45RA-negative fraction. These receptors originate from a man aged 18 to 30 in good health. Some clones in this sample may be carry-over from other donors' samples.

The chain recombines TRBV2 with TRBJ2-5, with 7 bases lining up with TRBD2. The germline CDR1 and CDR2 sequences are SNHLY and FYNNEI. CDR3 length: 14 residues. V lost 4 bases and J lost 5; bases outside the gene matches: 7. CDR3: CASSGVSGKETQYF. CDR3 bases: TGTGCCAGCAGTGGCGTGAGCGGGAAGGAGACCCAGTACTTC.

The gene calls are TRBV18 and TRBJ1-2, with unresolved D. The V gene's germline CDR1 is KGHSH and CDR2 LQKENI. The CDR3 consists of 14 residues. Between the trimmed V and J ends, which lost 4 bases and 3 bases, there was a span of 12 bases. The CDR3: CASSLSGKDYGYTF. The CDR3 region has the DNA TGTGCCAGCTCACTGTCGGGGAAGGACTATGGCTACACCTTC.

This rearrangement joins TRBV7-7 to TRBJ2-7, with 10 bases aligning to TRBD1. Looked up from germline, CDR1 is SSHAT and CDR2 is FNYEAQ (reference sequence). The CDR3 consists of 17 residues. V dropped 5 bases and J dropped 5; count of bases not matched to a gene: 15. CDR3 nucleotide sequence: TGTGCCAGCAGCACCCCGGGACAGGGGACCCCTTCCAACGAGCAGTACTTC. This sequence encodes CASSTPGQGTPSNEQYF. The full variable domain, with the rest looked up from reference TRBV7-7 and TRBJ2-7, is GAGVSQSPRYKVTKRGQDVTLRCDPISSHATLYWYQQALGQGPEFLTYFNYEAQPDKSGLPSDRFSAERPEGSISTLTIQRTEQRDSAMYRCASSTPGQGTPSNEQYFGPGTRLTVT.

This chain links TRBV7-9 with TRBJ2-3; TRBD2 agrees at 14 bases. The V gene's germline CDR1 is SEHNR and CDR2 FQNEAQ (reference sequence). V shed 4 bases, J shed 3 bases, and the junction held 6 bases outside the gene matches. The CDR3 consists of 17 residues. The CDR3, as DNA: TGTGCCAGCAGCTACGGGACTAGCGGGAGTATAACAGATACGCAGTATTTT. As protein: CASSYGTSGSITDTQYF. Supplemented by reference TRBV7-9 and TRBJ2-3, the full variable domain reads DTGVSQNPRHKITKRGQNVTFRCDPISEHNRLYWYRQTLGQGPEFLTYFQNEAQLEKSRLLSDRFSAERPKGSFSTLEIQRTEQGDSAMYLCASSYGTSGSITDTQYFGPGTRLTVL.

The chain combines TRBV7-2 with TRBJ1-5, with 7 bases that match TRBD1. The germline V gene encodes CDR1 SGHTA and CDR2 FQGNSA. With 5 bases clipped from V and 7 bases from J, the junction kept 2 bases outside the gene matches. CDR3 size: 12 residues. CDR3 protein: CASSLRGQPQHF. CDR3 DNA sequence: TGTGCCAGCAGCCTCAGGGGGCAGCCCCAGCATTTT.